The T cell receptor beta chain under discussion was sequenced for a study of tumor and adjacent non-tumor tissue in lung cancer. This sample's RNA came from whole unsorted tissue. TCRbeta libraries were built with three rounds of nested PCR, modified from ARM-PCR. TCRdb called the multiplex PCR reads again in MiXCR, with one record for every CDR3 protein. This sample has under 150,000 distinct CDR3 sequences, with approximately 66% found just once. V gave up 2 bases and J gave up 4 bases; unmatched junction bases: 4. Germline lookup yields CDR1 DFQATT and CDR2 SNEGSKA (reference sequence). The CDR3 sequence is 14 residues long.

The sequencing sample was made of lung tumor tissue. The chain is built from TRBV20-1 and TRBJ2-3; TRBD2 matches 9 bases. This clonotype was sampled from a man aged 60-69 years with small cell lung cancer. In DNA, the CDR3 is TGCAGTGCTAGACTAGCGGGATACCCAGATACGCAGTATTTT. Its translation is CSARLAGYPDTQYF.